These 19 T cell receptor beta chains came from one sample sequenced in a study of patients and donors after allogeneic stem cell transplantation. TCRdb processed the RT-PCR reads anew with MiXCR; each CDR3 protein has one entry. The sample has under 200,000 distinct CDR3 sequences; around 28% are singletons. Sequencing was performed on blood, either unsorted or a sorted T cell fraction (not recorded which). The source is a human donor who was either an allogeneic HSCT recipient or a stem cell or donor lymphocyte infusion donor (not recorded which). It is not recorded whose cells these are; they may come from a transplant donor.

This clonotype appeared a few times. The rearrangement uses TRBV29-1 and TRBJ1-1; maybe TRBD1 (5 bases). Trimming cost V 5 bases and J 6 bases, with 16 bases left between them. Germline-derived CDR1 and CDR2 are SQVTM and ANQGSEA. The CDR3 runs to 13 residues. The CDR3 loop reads CSVMTVSSAEAFF. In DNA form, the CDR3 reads TGCAGCGTTATGACAGTTTCTTCCGCTGAAGCTTTCTTT.

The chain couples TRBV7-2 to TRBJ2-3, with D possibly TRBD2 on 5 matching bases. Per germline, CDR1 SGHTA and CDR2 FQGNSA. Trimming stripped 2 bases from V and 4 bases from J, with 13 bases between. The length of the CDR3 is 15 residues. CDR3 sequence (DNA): TGTGCCAGCAGCTTAAGTGGACTGGCTGCAGATACGCAGTATTTT. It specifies CASSLSGLAADTQYF.

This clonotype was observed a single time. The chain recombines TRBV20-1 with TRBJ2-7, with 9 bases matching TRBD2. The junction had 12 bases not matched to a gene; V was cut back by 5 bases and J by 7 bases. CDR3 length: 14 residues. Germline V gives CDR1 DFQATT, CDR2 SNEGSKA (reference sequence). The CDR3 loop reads CSASRGRAWNEQYF. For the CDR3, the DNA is TGCAGTGCTTCGCGCGGGAGGGCCTGGAATGAGCAGTACTTC.

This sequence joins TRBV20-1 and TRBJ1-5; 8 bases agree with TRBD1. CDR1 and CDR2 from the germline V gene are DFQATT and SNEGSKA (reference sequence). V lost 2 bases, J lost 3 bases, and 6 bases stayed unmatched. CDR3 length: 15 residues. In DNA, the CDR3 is TGCAGTGCTAGACAGTGGGGACAGGCCAATCAGCCCCAGCATTTT. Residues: CSARQWGQANQPQHF.

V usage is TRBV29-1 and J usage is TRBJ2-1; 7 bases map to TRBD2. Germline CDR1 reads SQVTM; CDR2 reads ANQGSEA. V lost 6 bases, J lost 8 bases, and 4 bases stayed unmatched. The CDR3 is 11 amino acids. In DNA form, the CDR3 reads TGCAGCGTAGAGGGAGGGGATGAGCAGTTCTTC. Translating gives CSVEGGDEQFF.

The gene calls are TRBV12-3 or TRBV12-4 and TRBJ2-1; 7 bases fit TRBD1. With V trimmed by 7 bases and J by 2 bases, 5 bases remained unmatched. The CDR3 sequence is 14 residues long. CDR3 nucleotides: TGTGCCAGCAACACAGGGGCTCCCTACAATGAGCAGTTCTTC. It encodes CASNTGAPYNEQFF.

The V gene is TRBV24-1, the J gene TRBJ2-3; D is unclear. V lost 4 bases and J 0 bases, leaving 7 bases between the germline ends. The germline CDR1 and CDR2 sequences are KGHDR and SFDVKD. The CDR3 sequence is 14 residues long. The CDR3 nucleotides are TGTGCCACCAGTGACTCCGGGAGCACAGATACGCAGTATTTT. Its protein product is CATSDSGSTDTQYF.

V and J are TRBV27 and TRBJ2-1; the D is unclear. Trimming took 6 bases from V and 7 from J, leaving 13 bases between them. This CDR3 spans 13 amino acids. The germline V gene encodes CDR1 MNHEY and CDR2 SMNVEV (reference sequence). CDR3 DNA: TGTGCCAGCAGGCTAGGAGCTGGGAATGAGCAGTTCTTC. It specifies CASRLGAGNEQFF.

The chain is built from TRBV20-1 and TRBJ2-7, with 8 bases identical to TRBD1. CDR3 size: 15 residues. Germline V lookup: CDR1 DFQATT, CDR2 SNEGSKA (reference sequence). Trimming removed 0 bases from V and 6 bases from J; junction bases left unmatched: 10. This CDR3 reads CSARDMGTGGGEQYF. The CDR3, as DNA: TGCAGTGCTAGAGATATGGGGACAGGCGGAGGCGAGCAGTACTTC.

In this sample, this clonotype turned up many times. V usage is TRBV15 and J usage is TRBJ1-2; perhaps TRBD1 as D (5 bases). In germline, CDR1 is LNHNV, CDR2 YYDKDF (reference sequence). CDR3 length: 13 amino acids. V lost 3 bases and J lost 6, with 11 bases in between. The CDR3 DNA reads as TGTGCCACCAGCAGGACAGTAAGAGATGGCTACACCTTC. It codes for CATSRTVRDGYTF.

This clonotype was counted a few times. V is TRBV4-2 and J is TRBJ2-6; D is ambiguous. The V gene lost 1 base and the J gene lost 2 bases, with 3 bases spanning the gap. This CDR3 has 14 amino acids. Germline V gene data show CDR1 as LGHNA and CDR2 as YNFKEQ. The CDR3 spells CASSQVTGANVLTF. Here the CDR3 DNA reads TGTGCCAGCAGCCAAGTTACTGGGGCCAACGTCCTGACTTTC.

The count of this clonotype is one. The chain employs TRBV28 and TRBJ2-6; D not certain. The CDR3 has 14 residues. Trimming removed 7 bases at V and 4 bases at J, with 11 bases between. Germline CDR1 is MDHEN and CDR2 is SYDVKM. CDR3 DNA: TGTGCCAGCAAACGGCGACCGGGGGCCAACGTCCTGACTTTC. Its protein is CASKRRPGANVLTF.

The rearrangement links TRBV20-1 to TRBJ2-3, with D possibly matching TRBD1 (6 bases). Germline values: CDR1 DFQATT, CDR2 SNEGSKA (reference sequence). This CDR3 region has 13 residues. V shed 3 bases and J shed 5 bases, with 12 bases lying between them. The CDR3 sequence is CSARGQGKDTQYF. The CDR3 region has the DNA TGCAGTGCTAGGGGGCAGGGGAAAGATACGCAGTATTTT.

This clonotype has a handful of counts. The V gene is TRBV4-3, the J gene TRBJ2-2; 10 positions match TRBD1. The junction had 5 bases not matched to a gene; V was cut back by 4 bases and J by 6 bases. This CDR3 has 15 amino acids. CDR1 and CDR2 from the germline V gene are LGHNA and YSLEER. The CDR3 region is CASSPDGTGAGELFF. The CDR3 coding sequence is TGCGCCAGCAGCCCAGACGGGACAGGGGCCGGGGAGCTGTTTTTT.

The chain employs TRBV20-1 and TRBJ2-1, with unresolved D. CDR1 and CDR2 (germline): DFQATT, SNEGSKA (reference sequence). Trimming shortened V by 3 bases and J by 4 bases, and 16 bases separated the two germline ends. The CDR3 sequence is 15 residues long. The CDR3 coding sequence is TGCAGTGCTAGTTCAGGACCGATTCCTTACAATGAGCAGTTCTTC. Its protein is CSASSGPIPYNEQFF.

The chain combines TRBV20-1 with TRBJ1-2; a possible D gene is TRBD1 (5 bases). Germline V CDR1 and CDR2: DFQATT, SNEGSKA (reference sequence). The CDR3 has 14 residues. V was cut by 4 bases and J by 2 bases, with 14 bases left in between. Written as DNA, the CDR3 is TGCAGTGCTACCGGGACGCAGGAGAACTATGGCTACACCTTC. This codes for CSATGTQENYGYTF.

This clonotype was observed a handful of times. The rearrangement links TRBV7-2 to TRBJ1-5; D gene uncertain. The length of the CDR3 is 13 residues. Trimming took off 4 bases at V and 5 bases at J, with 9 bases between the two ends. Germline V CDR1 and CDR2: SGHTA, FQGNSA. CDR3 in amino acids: CASSSESDQPQHF. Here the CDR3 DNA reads TGTGCCAGCAGCTCCGAATCAGATCAGCCCCAGCATTTT.

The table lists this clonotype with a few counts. The CDR3 DNA follows: TGTGCCAGCAGCTTTACTGGGGGAGGTGGAAACACCATATATTTT. Translation gives CASSFTGGGGNTIYF. This chain connects TRBV7-2 to TRBJ1-3, with D maybe TRBD1 (5 bases). CDR1 and CDR2 (germline): SGHTA, FQGNSA. With 3 bases removed from V and 3 bases from J, the gap between germline ends came to 12 bases. This CDR3 comprises 15 residues.

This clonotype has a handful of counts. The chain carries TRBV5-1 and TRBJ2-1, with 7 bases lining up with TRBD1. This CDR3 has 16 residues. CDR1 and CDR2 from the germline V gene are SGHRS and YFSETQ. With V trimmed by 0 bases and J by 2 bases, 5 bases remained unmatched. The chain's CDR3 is CASSLEDRPAYNEQFF. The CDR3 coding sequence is TGCGCCAGCAGCTTGGAGGACAGGCCAGCCTACAATGAGCAGTTCTTC.